Listed below are T cell receptor beta chains from one sample, sequenced in a study of beta chain features in type 1 diabetes. Sequenced by immunoSEQ multiplex PCR; TCRdb stores in-frame clones only, minus some. The profile covers about 300,000 clones, with around 7.8% appearing a single time and 1% taken by the ten largest. The source material was central memory CD4+ T cells from blood. The source of these receptors is a woman aged 18-29 years in good health. CDR3s include the opening cysteine and the closing phenylalanine or tryptophan. A D gene is named only where the DNA matches it firmly. Some rows mark clone size as missing; the rest say once, few, many or name a class of expanded clone.

>TRBD1|few|TRBJ1-5|TRBV14
CASQDGYRGYYQPQHF
TGTGCCAGCCAGGACGGTTACAGGGGCTACTATCAGCCCCAGCATTTT
>NA|NA|TRBJ1-2|TRBV2
CASSERGYGYTF
TGTGCCAGCAGTGAACGTGGGTATGGCTACACCTTC
>TRBD1|NA|TRBJ2-3|TRBV11-2
CASSSYRTGTDTQYF
TGTGCCAGCAGCTCATATCGGACAGGGACAGATACGCAGTATTTT
>NA|few|TRBJ2-3|TRBV29-1
CSVGGRPRHTDTQYF
TGCAGCGTTGGGGGCAGGCCCCGACACACAGATACGCAGTATTTT
>NA|many|TRBJ2-5|TRBV5-4
CASSLFPGTQYF
TGTGCCAGCAGCCTCTTCCCCGGGACCCAGTACTTC
>NA|few|TRBJ1-1|TRBV5-1
CASSFVKGGWTEAFF
TGCGCCAGCAGCTTTGTCAAAGGGGGATGGACTGAAGCTTTCTTT
>TRBD1|NA|TRBJ2-5|TRBV18
CASPTGPQETQYF
TGTGCCAGCCCGACAGGGCCTCAGGAGACCCAGTACTTC
>NA|NA|TRBJ1-2|TRBV6-6
CATLDGYYGYTF
TGTGCCACCTTGGACGGATACTATGGCTACACCTTC
>NA|NA|TRBJ2-2|TRBV6-5
CASRNGGGGTGELFF
TGTGCCAGCAGAAATGGGGGGGGCGGCACCGGGGAGCTGTTTTTT
>NA|NA|TRBJ1-1|TRBV12-5
CASGRQSFNTEAFF
TGTGCTAGTGGTAGACAGAGTTTTAACACTGAAGCTTTCTTT
>NA|few|TRBJ2-7|TRBV29-1
CSVEDRHRSGYEQYF
TGCAGCGTTGAAGACCGACACCGTTCGGGCTACGAGCAGTACTTC
>NA|few|TRBJ2-5|TRBV28
CASSSRVETQYF
TGTGCCAGCAGTTCCAGGGTCGAGACCCAGTACTTC
>NA|few|TRBJ1-1|TRBV9
CASSVGSRANTEAFF
TGTGCCAGCAGCGTAGGGTCGCGGGCGAACACTGAAGCTTTCTTT